This TCR beta chain was captured by sequencing in a study of blood T cells in healthy people across ages. Whole-study findings and limits: Donor CMV infection status was unknown, possibly confounding age-related changes in expanded clonotypes. PBMCs left unsorted prevented a conclusive naive versus antigen-experienced comparison.

Total RNA was extracted at no less than 6 micrograms per sample. Germline V gene data show CDR1 as LNHNV and CDR2 as YYDKDF (reference sequence). This CDR3 has 16 residues. Trimming pared 0 bases from V and 2 bases from J, leaving 14 bases between. In regard to this clonotype: Antigen: not known.

Combining a sample-barcoded 5' primer with a J-beta primer mix, a second PCR ran for about 6 to 12 cycles. TCRdb re-derived calls from the 5' RACE reads in MiXCR, one entry per CDR3 protein. The sample shows some 1 million distinct CDR3 sequences, 45% of them seen only once. The chain employs TRBV15 and TRBJ2-7; a weak D match, TRBD1 (6 bases). Sample: blood. The TCR originated in a woman aged 55-75 years in good health. CDR3 loop: CATSRDRIAGAYEQYF. DNA of the CDR3: TGTGCCACCAGCAGAGATCGAATAGCAGGGGCCTACGAGCAGTACTTC.